The following is a T cell receptor beta chain sequence with its context. Its antigen remains unknown. The data were taken from a study of CD8+ T cells in alopecia areata. Study in general: A regimen of oral tofacitinib, 5 to 10 mg twice daily, was given to treated patients. Study results and limitations: Normal scalp showed lower clonality than lesional scalp, especially alopecia totalis/universalis.

Extracted RNA was reverse transcribed, and the resulting cDNA served as sequencing template. Profiling relied on immunoSEQ multiplex PCR, and the TCRdb table lists in-frame clones only, not all of them. Counted here are tens of thousands of clones, approximately 60% occurring once; the ten biggest clones make up roughly 15%. V was trimmed by 9 bases and J by 3 bases, leaving 12 bases between them. The CDR3 has 14 amino acids. Germline values: CDR1 SNHLY, CDR2 FYNNEI. The chain combines TRBV2 with TRBJ1-6, with D possibly TRBD1 on 6 matching bases. The sample here was CD8+ T cells sorted from blood, taken at week 0. The receptor was derived from a human donor with alopecia areata. The CDR3 reads CARAGQNYNSPLHF. For the CDR3, the DNA is TGTGCCAGGGCGGGACAAAACTATAATTCACCCCTCCACTTT.